This T cell receptor beta chain was captured by sequencing in a study of T cells after yellow fever vaccination. Study-level results: Clonotypes found in both CD4 and CD8 compartments made up a small share. Abundant clonotypes from the bulk population could contaminate FACS-sorted repertoires. The booster response re-showed most primary clones: approximately 95% CD4, approximately 86% CD8.

CDR3 length equals 14 residues. V was clipped by 5 bases and J by 6 bases; unmatched bases: 7. Germline loops: CDR1 SGHRS, CDR2 YFSETQ. Concerning this clonotype itself: The antigen is undetermined.

A 5'RACE template-switching step, the method used to make TCR cDNA, added a universal primer site and UMIs. Using its own MiXCR run on the 5' RACE reads, TCRdb lists one record per CDR3 protein. In the table there are fewer than 500,000 distinct CDR3 sequences, over 15% of which are singletons. The receptor comes from a man younger than 35 who received the YFV17D yellow fever vaccine. The chain couples TRBV5-1 to TRBJ1-4, with 7 bases matching TRBD1. The specimen was PBMCs, collected before the yellow fever booster vaccination. The CDR3 nucleotides read TGCGCCAGCAGTATGGGGACAGCGGATGAAAAACTGTTTTTT. Translation gives CASSMGTADEKLFF.